The T cell receptor beta chain under discussion was sequenced for a study of T cell responses to AZD1222 COVID-19 vaccine. Some clones are missing from TCRdb's copy, which holds only in-frame ones; the method was immunoSEQ multiplex PCR. The sample lists around 110,000 clones, approximately 83% occurring once. The CDR3 loop spans 16 amino acids. CDR1 and CDR2 from the germline V gene are LNHDA and SQIVND (reference sequence). Trimming took off 6 bases at V and 0 bases at J, with 15 bases between the two ends. The rearrangement links TRBV19 to TRBJ1-5; TRBD1 might be the D (5 bases). The sequence was collected from an adult in good health. The sequenced sample was peripheral blood, obtained on day 0 of MenACWY control vaccination. This chain's CDR3 is CASSQGMGPSNQPQHF. In DNA, the CDR3 is TGTGCCAGTAGCCAAGGGATGGGACCTAGCAATCAGCCCCAGCATTTT.